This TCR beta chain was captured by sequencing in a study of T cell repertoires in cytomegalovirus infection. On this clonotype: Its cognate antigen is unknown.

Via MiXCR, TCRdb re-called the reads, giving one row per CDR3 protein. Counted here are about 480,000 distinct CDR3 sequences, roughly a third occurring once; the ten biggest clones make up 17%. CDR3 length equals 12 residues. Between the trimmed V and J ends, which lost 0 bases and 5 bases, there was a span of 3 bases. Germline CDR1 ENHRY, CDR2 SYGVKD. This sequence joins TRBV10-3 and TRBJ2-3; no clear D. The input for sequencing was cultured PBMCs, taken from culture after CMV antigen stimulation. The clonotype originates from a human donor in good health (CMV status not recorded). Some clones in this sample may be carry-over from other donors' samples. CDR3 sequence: CAISESRDTQYF. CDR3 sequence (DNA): TGTGCCATCAGTGAGTCCAGAGATACGCAGTATTTT.